These T cell receptor beta chains were read from a single sample in a study of T cell responses to AZD1222 COVID-19 vaccine. The method was immunoSEQ multiplex PCR; TCRdb's version includes in-frame clones alone and lacks a portion of them. The sample carries about 67,000 clones, 84% recorded once. Sequenced material: peripheral blood, taken on day 0 of AZD1222 vaccination. These receptors originate from an adult in good health. Each CDR3 is given with its conserved first and last residue. The D gene is left open where the match is weak. Size values are once, few and many counts, or a class for expanded clones, and some rows have none.

>TRBV11-2|-|-|TRBJ2-7
TGTGCCAGCAGCCCCCGGCGTGCTACCTACGAGCAGTACTTC
CASSPRRATYEQYF
>TRBV7-2|TRBD2|-|TRBJ2-3
TGTGCCAGCAGCCCCGTTGGGGCGGGGGGGAGCACAGATACGCAGTATTTT
CASSPVGAGGSTDTQYF
>TRBV7-9|TRBD1|-|TRBJ2-5
TGTGCCAGCAGCTTTTCGGGACAGGGGTATCCCCAGTACTTC
CASSFSGQGYPQYF
>TRBV10-2|-|-|TRBJ2-5
TGCGCCAGCATGGGAGCTGGGGGGTCTCAGTACTTC
CASMGAGGSQYF
>TRBV9|-|once|TRBJ2-2
TGTGCCAGCAGCGTAGGTCCCCCGGCGGGCGGGGAGCTGTTTTTT
CASSVGPPAGGELFF
>TRBV18|-|-|TRBJ2-1
TGTGCCAGCTCACCACCGTCGCTAGCGAACAATGAGCAGTTCTTC
CASSPPSLANNEQFF
>TRBV7-2|-|medium-sized|TRBJ1-2
TGTGCCAGCAGCTCAATCTATGGCTACACCTTC
CASSSIYGYTF
>TRBV11-1|TRBD2|-|TRBJ2-5
TGTGCCAGCAGCCCGCGGACTAGCGGCGGGGAGACCCAGTACTTC
CASSPRTSGGETQYF
>TRBV25-1|-|-|TRBJ1-2
TGTGCCAGCAGTGGAACAGGGAGGTACGGCTACACCTTC
CASSGTGRYGYTF
>TRBV30|-|-|TRBJ1-5
TGTGCCTGGAACTCAGAGGGGGGCGGGCGGCCCCAGCATTTT
CAWNSEGGGRPQHF
>TRBV7-9|-|-|TRBJ1-2
TGTGCCAGCAGCCCGGGGAGCGGGGGAGGCTACACCTTC
CASSPGSGGGYTF
>TRBV7-2|-|-|TRBJ2-3
TGTGCCAGCAGCCGTGCGCTTGGTACGCAGTATTTT
CASSRALGTQYF
>TRBV6-2/TRBV6-3|-|-|TRBJ2-7
TGTGCCAGCAGTTACGTCCGAGGATATGCCCTAACCTACGAGCAGTACTTC
CASSYVRGYALTYEQYF
>TRBV6-4|TRBD1|few|TRBJ1-6
TGTGCCAGCAGCCCCGGACAGGGGAATTCACCCCTCCACTTT
CASSPGQGNSPLHF
>TRBV7-9|TRBD2|-|TRBJ2-5
TGTGCCAGCAGCTTAGCGGGCTTGAGCGGGAGACTCCAAGAGACCCAGTACTTC
CASSLAGLSGRLQETQYF
>TRBV28|-|few|TRBJ1-4
TGTGCCAGCAGCTCTGCAACTAATGAAAAACTGTTTTTT
CASSSATNEKLFF
>TRBV11-2|TRBD2|-|TRBJ2-3
TGTGCCAGCAGCCACACCGCGGGGGGCACAGATACGCAGTATTTT
CASSHTAGGTDTQYF
>TRBV2|-|-|TRBJ1-1
TGTGCCAGCAGTGGACAGCCCTACACTGAAGCTTTCTTT
CASSGQPYTEAFF
>TRBV6-5|TRBD1|-|TRBJ1-2
TGTGCCAGCAGAAAAGGACAGGGGGCAAATGGCTACACCTTC
CASRKGQGANGYTF
>TRBV4-3|-|-|TRBJ2-7
TGCGCCAGCAGCGAGCAGGGAGCCGGCGAGCAGTACTTC
CASSEQGAGEQYF
>TRBV7-2|-|-|TRBJ1-2
TGTGCCAGCAGCCCATTCCTACTAGGCCCCAGCGGTGGCTACACCTTC
CASSPFLLGPSGGYTF
>TRBV3-1/TRBV3-2|-|-|TRBJ1-6
TGTGCCAGCAGCCCACAGAGGGGCAGTTCACCCCTCCACTTT
CASSPQRGSSPLHF
>TRBV6-5|-|-|TRBJ1-2
TGTGCCAGCAGTTCCCCGACAGCCTCCGGCTACACCTTC
CASSSPTASGYTF
>TRBV10-3|-|-|TRBJ1-3
TGTGCCATCAGTGAGTCGTCCAGTAGGACTGGAAACACCATATATTTT
CAISESSSRTGNTIYF
>TRBV19|-|once|TRBJ2-7
TGTGCCAGTAGTATATCCGGCAGCTACGAGCAGTACTTC
CASSISGSYEQYF
>TRBV5-1|-|-|TRBJ2-3
TGCGCCAGCAGCTTGCACGCGCCCACAGATACGCAGTATTTT
CASSLHAPTDTQYF
>TRBV7-8|-|-|TRBJ1-4
TGTGCCACGCAGGGGACCCGAATTGAAAAACTGTTTTTT
CATQGTRIEKLFF
>TRBV6-2/TRBV6-3|TRBD1|-|TRBJ1-1
TGTGCCAGCAGTATGACAGGGTTCAGCACTGAAGCTTTCTTT
CASSMTGFSTEAFF
>TRBV7-3|TRBD1|-|TRBJ1-1
TGTGCCAGCAGCTTACAGACAGGGGGGAACACTGAAGCTTTCTTT
CASSLQTGGNTEAFF
>TRBV28|TRBD1|-|TRBJ1-5
TGTGCCAGCAGTTCCCCTAGACAGGGGGCAGGTCAGCCCCAGCATTTT
CASSSPRQGAGQPQHF
>TRBV7-9|-|-|TRBJ2-7
TGTGCCAGCAGCGGACGACCTGAGGAAGAGCAGTACTTC
CASSGRPEEEQYF
>TRBV27|-|once|TRBJ1-5
TGTGCCAGCAGTCCCTTAGGTCAGCCCCAGCATTTT
CASSPLGQPQHF
>TRBV30|-|once|TRBJ1-1
TGTGCCTGGAGTGGGACAGCGACTGAAGCTTTCTTT
CAWSGTATEAFF
>TRBV11-2|-|-|TRBJ2-7
TGTGCCAGCAGCTTAAGGGTGCAGGGAGGTAACGAGCAGTACTTC
CASSLRVQGGNEQYF
>TRBV4-3|-|once|TRBJ2-7
TGCGCCAGCAGCCAAGGGGACAAGGAGGCGGACGAGCAGTACTTC
CASSQGDKEADEQYF
>TRBV28|-|-|TRBJ1-5
TGTTCTCGGGGGCAAGGCAATCAGCCCCAGCATTTT
CSRGQGNQPQHF
>TRBV19|-|-|TRBJ1-2
TGTGCCAGCCTTTCAACAGGGAGTCGGTATGGCTACACCTTC
CASLSTGSRYGYTF
>TRBV20-1|-|-|TRBJ1-6
TGCAGTGCTAGTAGGGAAGGCGCCTATAATTCACCCCTCCACTTT
CSASREGAYNSPLHF
>TRBV5-5|-|-|TRBJ1-2
TGTGCCAGCAGCTCCGAACAGTGGGCCCTAATCTATGGCTACACCTTC
CASSSEQWALIYGYTF
>TRBV3-1/TRBV3-2|TRBD2|-|TRBJ2-3
TGTGCCAGCAGCCAAGCCAGCGGGGGGGCCCAAGATACGCAGTATTTT
CASSQASGGAQDTQYF
>TRBV14|-|-|TRBJ1-5
TGTGCCAGCAGCCAAGAGCAAGACAGGACTAATCAGCCCCAGCATTTT
CASSQEQDRTNQPQHF
>TRBV6-5|TRBD1|-|TRBJ2-7
TGTGCCAGCAGTTACTCGGGACAGACCGAGCAGTACTTC
CASSYSGQTEQYF
>TRBV6-4|TRBD1|-|TRBJ1-1
TGTGCCAGCAGTGACTCGATAGGGGGCAATGAGGCTTTCTTT
CASSDSIGGNEAFF
>TRBV5-4|-|-|TRBJ2-3
TGTGCCAGCAGCTTGAGTCTAGCCCTAGATACGCAGTATTTT
CASSLSLALDTQYF